Below, 30 T cell receptor beta chains from the same sample are listed, as sequenced in a study of CD8+ T cells in alopecia areata. Extracted RNA was reverse transcribed, and the resulting cDNA served as sequencing template. Clones were read by immunoSEQ multiplex PCR, and TCRdb kept only the in-frame ones, dropping some. The sample holds fewer than 250,000 clones; roughly 57% are singletons and the top ten take around 0.46%. Sequences were derived from CD4+ T cells sorted from blood, sampled at week 0. The source of these receptors is a human donor with alopecia areata.

The rearrangement uses TRBV7-9 and TRBJ1-2, with D unclear. V lost 1 base, J lost 3 bases, and 9 bases lay in between. The CDR3 length is 14 residues. In germline, CDR1 is SEHNR, CDR2 FQNEAQ (reference sequence). CDR3 nucleotides: TGTGCCAGCAGCTTAGAGTTACGAGACTATGGCTACACCTTC. Translating gives CASSLELRDYGYTF. Looking up the rest from reference TRBV7-9 and TRBJ1-2 gives the full variable domain: DTGVSQNPRHKITKRGQNVTFRCDPISEHNRLYWYRQTLGQGPEFLTYFQNEAQLEKSRLLSDRFSAERPKGSFSTLEIQRTEQGDSAMYLCASSLELRDYGYTFGSGTRLTVV.

The rearrangement links TRBV7-9 to TRBJ2-5, with TRBD1 matching over 9 bases. In germline, CDR1 is SEHNR, CDR2 FQNEAQ (reference sequence). V lost 5 bases to trimming and J lost 5 bases; unmatched junction nucleotides: 6. This CDR3 region has 14 residues. In DNA form, the CDR3 reads TGTGCCAGCAGCGCCGGGACAGGGTCGGAGACCCAGTACTTC. It specifies CASSAGTGSETQYF.

The genes are TRBV6-1 and TRBJ1-5; 7 bases map to TRBD1. CDR1 is MNHNS and CDR2 is SASEGT in the germline V gene. The CDR3 is 18 amino acids. The V and J ends lost 2 bases and 1 base, in that order; junction bases with no gene match: 11. The CDR3 DNA reads TGTGCCAGCAGTGAAAGGCCCCCGGACAGGTTGAGCAATCAGCCCCAGCATTTT. This encodes CASSERPPDRLSNQPQHF.

V and J are TRBV29-1 and TRBJ2-7; D is perhaps TRBD1 (5 bases). Germline V gene data show CDR1 as SQVTM and CDR2 as ANQGSEA. The CDR3 extends over 10 amino acids. CDR3 DNA: TGCGCGGTTGGGGCTTACGAGCAGTACTTC. This codes for CAVGAYEQYF.

This chain connects TRBV29-1 to TRBJ2-3; TRBD1 matches at 9 bases. The CDR3 is made up of 14 amino acids. J gave up 1 base and V 7 bases, and 6 bases lay outside the gene matches. The V gene's germline CDR1 is SQVTM and CDR2 ANQGSEA. CDR3 sequence: CSAVRDRGTDTQYF. The CDR3 DNA reads TGCAGCGCCGTCCGGGACAGGGGCACAGATACGCAGTATTTT.

CDR3 nucleotides: TGCGCCAGCAGCTTGGAACTGGCAGAAAATTATGGCTACACCTTC. This translates into CASSLELAENYGYTF. The rearrangement joins TRBV5-1 to TRBJ1-2; D is ambiguous. This CDR3 contains 15 residues. The V and J ends lost 0 bases and 5 bases respectively, with 14 bases between them. In germline, CDR1 is SGHRS, CDR2 YFSETQ.

The table lists this clone with a few counts. V gene TRBV4-2 combines with J gene TRBJ2-1; TRBD2 aligns across 7 bases. Germline CDR1 and CDR2: LGHNA and YNFKEQ. The CDR3 consists of 16 residues. Trimming at V came to 0 bases and at J to 11 bases, leaving 13 bases not matched to a gene. The chain's CDR3 is CASSQDNGASGLKQFF. CDR3 in DNA: TGTGCCAGCAGCCAAGATAACGGGGCTAGCGGACTAAAGCAGTTCTTC.

A few counts support this clone. The gene calls are TRBV30 and TRBJ2-2, with 8 bases fitting TRBD1. The CDR3 is made up of 18 amino acids. The germline V gene encodes CDR1 GTSNPN and CDR2 SVGIG (reference sequence). J gave up 7 bases and V 0 bases, and 16 bases lay outside the gene matches. The CDR3 DNA reads TGTGCCTGGAGTGTACGCGGTCTCGGCAGGGGGCTGAACGGGGAGCTGTTTTTT. Translated: CAWSVRGLGRGLNGELFF.

The chain joins TRBV5-6 to TRBJ1-5; 8 positions match TRBD1. Germline V gene sequence: CDR1 SGHDT, CDR2 YYEEEE. The CDR3 runs to 14 residues. J was trimmed by 7 bases and V by 0 bases; bases with no gene match: 3. CDR3 DNA: TGTGCCAGCAGCTTGGGACAGGGGAGGCAGCCCCAGCATTTT. Amino acid sequence: CASSLGQGRQPQHF.

There are a few counts of this clone. The chain is built from TRBV9 and TRBJ2-1; D remains ambiguous. The V gene's germline CDR1 is SGDLS and CDR2 YYNGEE. V shed 0 bases and J shed 5 bases, with 9 bases lying between them. The CDR3 is 14 residues long. CDR3 sequence: CASSVAVKDNEQFF. The CDR3, as DNA: TGTGCCAGCAGCGTAGCCGTTAAAGACAATGAGCAGTTCTTC.

This chain connects TRBV30 to TRBJ1-2, with D unresolved. CDR1 and CDR2 (germline): GTSNPN, SVGIG (reference sequence). V was trimmed by 7 bases and J by 4 bases, leaving 19 bases between them. The CDR3 is made up of 14 amino acids. Written as DNA, the CDR3 is TGTGCCTCCACGACTTCCTATAGCGGCTATGGCTACACCTTC. Translating gives CASTTSYSGYGYTF. Full variable domain (remainder filled in from reference TRBV30 and TRBJ1-2): SQTIHQWPATLVQPVGSPLSLECTVEGTSNPNLYWYRQAAGRGLQLLFYSVGIGQISSEVPQNLSASRPQDRQFILSSKKLLLSDSGFYLCASTTSYSGYGYTFGSGTRLTVV.

The chain links TRBV6-5 to TRBJ1-2; D perhaps matches TRBD1 (5 bases). V was pared by 4 bases and J by 9 bases, with 21 bases between. CDR1 is MNHEY, CDR2 SVGAGI, per germline. This CDR3 is built from 15 residues. The CDR3 reads CASSFTGLREARYTF. As DNA, the CDR3 is TGTGCCAGCAGTTTCACGGGACTCCGGGAAGCGCGCTACACCTTC.

Worth noting for this clone: This sample also contains other DNA sequences that code for the same CDR3. The chain has TRBV9 and TRBJ2-3, with 11 positions matching TRBD1. Looked up from germline, CDR1 is SGDLS and CDR2 is YYNGEE. Trimming cost V 4 bases and J 4 bases; bases outside gene matches: 5. The CDR3 totals 15 residues. The CDR3 protein is CASSTGQGAPDTQYF. CDR3 DNA: TGTGCCAGCAGCACCGGACAGGGGGCCCCAGATACGCAGTATTTT.

The chain links TRBV25-1 to TRBJ1-1; tentatively, D is TRBD1 (6 bases). This CDR3 has 14 amino acids. Trimming cost V 4 bases and J 4 bases, with 13 bases left between them. Germline lookup yields CDR1 MGHDK and CDR2 SYGVNS. The CDR3: CASSVGRGSTEAFF. The CDR3 DNA sequence: TGTGCCAGCAGTGTCGGCAGGGGAAGCACTGAAGCTTTCTTT.

This chain uses TRBV7-9 with TRBJ1-2; weak D call: TRBD1 (6 bases). CDR3 size: 13 residues. Germline lookup yields CDR1 SEHNR and CDR2 FQNEAQ (reference sequence). With 6 bases removed from V and 6 bases from J, the gap between germline ends came to 14 bases. CDR3 sequence: CASSRGGVDGYTF. The CDR3 DNA is TGTGCCAGCAGTCGCGGGGGCGTTGATGGCTACACCTTC. The entire variable domain, with the rest obtained from reference TRBV7-9 and TRBJ1-2, is as follows: DTGVSQNPRHKITKRGQNVTFRCDPISEHNRLYWYRQTLGQGPEFLTYFQNEAQLEKSRLLSDRFSAERPKGSFSTLEIQRTEQGDSAMYLCASSRGGVDGYTFGSGTRLTVV.

This chain uses TRBV14 with TRBJ2-5, with 7 bases lining up with TRBD2. Germline V lookup: CDR1 SGHDN, CDR2 FVKESK. V was pared by 3 bases and J by 3 bases, with 7 bases of the junction left unmatched. CDR3 size: 15 residues. Here the CDR3 DNA reads TGTGCCAGCAGCCAGAGACTAGCATTCGAAGAGACCCAGTACTTC. It translates to CASSQRLAFEETQYF.

This chain links TRBV6-1 with TRBJ1-1, with D unresolved. Germline CDR1 and CDR2: MNHNS and SASEGT. The CDR3 is made up of 12 amino acids. V lost 5 bases and J lost 3, with 7 bases in between. The CDR3 nucleotides read TGTGCCAGCAGTCAGGTGTACACTGAAGCTTTCTTT. This gives the protein CASSQVYTEAFF.

The rearrangement joins TRBV6-1 to TRBJ2-1; TRBD1 agrees at 9 bases. Looked up from germline, CDR1 is MNHNS and CDR2 is SASEGT. The V segment lost 5 bases and the J segment 0 bases; nucleotides outside the gene matches: 2. There are 15 residues in the CDR3. CDR3 DNA sequence: TGTGCCAGCAGTAAGGACAGGGGCTCCTACAATGAGCAGTTCTTC. Translation: CASSKDRGSYNEQFF.

The chain uses TRBV5-1 and TRBJ2-6, with D unclear. In germline, CDR1 is SGHRS, CDR2 YFSETQ. This CDR3 has 16 residues. V lost 5 bases to trimming and J lost 0 bases, with 12 bases between them. The CDR3 DNA reads TGCGCCAGCAGACCGGGCCCTAGCTCTGGGGCCAACGTCCTGACTTTC. Its translation: CASRPGPSSGANVLTF.

This clone was found a few times. This chain joins TRBV4-1 and TRBJ1-1, with D hard to call. Trimming shortened V by 1 base and J by 5 bases, and 8 bases separated the two germline ends. The CDR3 spans 13 residues. Germline V gene lookup returns CDR1 MGHRA and CDR2 YSYEKL. The CDR3 nucleotides are TGCGCCAGCAGCCAAGTAGGAGGAACTGAAGCTTTCTTT. Amino acids: CASSQVGGTEAFF.

The table lists this clone with a few counts. This sequence joins TRBV30 and TRBJ2-1, with D possibly TRBD2 on 6 matching bases. CDR3 size: 16 residues. Per the germline V gene, CDR1 is GTSNPN and CDR2 is SVGIG (reference sequence). V shed 2 bases and J shed 0 bases, with 14 bases lying between them. CDR3 bases: TGTGCCTGGAGTCCCTGGGACTTCAACTCCTACAATGAGCAGTTCTTC. It specifies CAWSPWDFNSYNEQFF.

CDR3 protein: CASSWMGQNTEAFF. CDR3 nucleotides: TGTGCCAGCAGCTGGATGGGACAGAACACTGAAGCTTTCTTT. The chain joins TRBV7-9 to TRBJ1-1; possible D gene TRBD1, 6 bases. Trimming stripped 4 bases from V and 1 base from J, with 10 bases between. In germline, CDR1 is SEHNR, CDR2 FQNEAQ (reference sequence). There are 14 residues in the CDR3.

This chain uses TRBV6-5 with TRBJ1-2; D remains ambiguous. This CDR3 is 12 amino acids long. CDR1 and CDR2 (germline): MNHEY, SVGAGI. V dropped 4 bases and J dropped 4 bases, with 7 bases sitting between them. The CDR3 is CASSSEPYGYTF. CDR3 in DNA: TGTGCCAGCAGTTCCGAGCCCTATGGCTACACCTTC.

The chain combines TRBV28 with TRBJ2-7, with 8 bases matching TRBD2. CDR1 MDHEN and CDR2 SYDVKM come from the germline V gene. J gave up 7 bases and V 8 bases, and 13 bases lay outside the gene matches. The CDR3 totals 14 residues. This chain's CDR3 is CASSRRGGRNEQYF. DNA for the CDR3: TGTGCCAGCTCCAGGCGCGGGGGGCGGAATGAGCAGTACTTC.

V usage is TRBV5-6 and J usage is TRBJ2-5; D unclear. CDR1 and CDR2 (germline): SGHDT, YYEEEE. The CDR3 is 14 residues long. Trimming stripped 4 bases from V and 5 bases from J, with 15 bases between. As DNA, the CDR3 is TGTGCCAGCAGCCTCTACTCAGGAACGGAGACCCAGTACTTC. This sequence encodes CASSLYSGTETQYF.

CDR3 sequence: CASSQDRGGGSYNEQFF. The CDR3 DNA sequence: TGCGCCAGCAGCCAAGATAGGGGCGGGGGGTCCTACAATGAGCAGTTCTTC. The rearrangement joins TRBV4-1 to TRBJ2-1, with TRBD2 matching over 8 bases. V was pared by 0 bases and J by 1 base, with 5 bases of the junction left unmatched. The CDR3 sequence is 17 residues long. In germline, CDR1 is MGHRA, CDR2 YSYEKL.

The chain couples TRBV11-1 to TRBJ2-5; 8 nucleotides line up with TRBD2. Germline loops: CDR1 SGHAT, CDR2 FQDESV (reference sequence). J was trimmed by 3 bases and V by 10 bases; bases with no gene match: 10. CDR3 length: 14 residues. The CDR3 sequence: CATLRGGEEETQYF. CDR3 nucleotides: TGTGCCACCCTACGGGGGGGCGAGGAAGAGACCCAGTACTTC.

The chain employs TRBV4-1 and TRBJ1-2; D uncertain. The CDR3 covers 15 residues. The germline V gene encodes CDR1 MGHRA and CDR2 YSYEKL. V was trimmed by 0 bases and J by 7 bases, leaving 15 bases between them. The CDR3 loop reads CASSQDLGPGRGYTF. The CDR3 region has the DNA TGCGCCAGCAGCCAAGATTTGGGCCCAGGACGTGGCTACACCTTC.

This clone was seen only a few times. The V call is TRBV29-1, the J call TRBJ2-7; the match to TRBD1 covers 9 bases. Losses at the gene ends were 3 bases for V and 4 bases for J; bases not matched to a gene: 16. CDR1 and CDR2 (germline): SQVTM, ANQGSEA. The CDR3 has 17 amino acids. CDR3 sequence reads: CSVEILQPGQGLYEQYF. The CDR3 DNA sequence: TGCAGCGTTGAGATACTCCAACCGGGACAGGGTCTTTACGAGCAGTACTTC.

The table lists this clone with a few counts. The V gene is TRBV7-9, the J gene TRBJ2-5; the D gene could be TRBD1 or TRBD2 (5 bases each). V was shortened by 5 bases and J by 1 base, with 14 bases between the two germline ends. Germline CDR1 reads SEHNR; CDR2 reads FQNEAQ (reference sequence). The CDR3 has 15 residues. CDR3 protein: CASSPKVGGQETQYF. In DNA, the CDR3 is TGTGCCAGCAGCCCTAAGGTTGGGGGCCAAGAGACCCAGTACTTC.